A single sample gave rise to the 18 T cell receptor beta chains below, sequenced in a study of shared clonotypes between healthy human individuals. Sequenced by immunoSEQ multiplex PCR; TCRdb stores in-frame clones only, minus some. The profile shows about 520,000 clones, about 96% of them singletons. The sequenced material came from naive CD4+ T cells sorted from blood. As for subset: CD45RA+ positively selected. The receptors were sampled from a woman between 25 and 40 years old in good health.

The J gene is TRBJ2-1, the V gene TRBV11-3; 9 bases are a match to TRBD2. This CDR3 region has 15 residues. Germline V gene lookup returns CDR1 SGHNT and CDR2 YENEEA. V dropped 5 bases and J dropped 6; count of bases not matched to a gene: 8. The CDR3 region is CASSSGTSSGNEQFF. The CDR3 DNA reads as TGTGCCAGCAGCAGTGGGACTAGCTCGGGCAATGAGCAGTTCTTC.

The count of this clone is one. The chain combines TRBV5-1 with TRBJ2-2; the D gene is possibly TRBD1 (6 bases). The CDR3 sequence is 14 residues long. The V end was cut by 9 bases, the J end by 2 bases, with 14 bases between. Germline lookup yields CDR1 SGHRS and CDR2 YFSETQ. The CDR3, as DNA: TGCGCCACCTCAATGACAGGAAACACCGGGGAGCTGTTTTTT. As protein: CATSMTGNTGELFF.

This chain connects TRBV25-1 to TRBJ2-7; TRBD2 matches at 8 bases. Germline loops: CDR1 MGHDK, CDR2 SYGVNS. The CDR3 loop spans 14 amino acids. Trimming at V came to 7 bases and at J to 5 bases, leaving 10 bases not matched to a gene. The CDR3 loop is CASTRAGVSHEQYF. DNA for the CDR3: TGTGCCAGCACCAGAGCGGGAGTTTCCCACGAGCAGTACTTC.

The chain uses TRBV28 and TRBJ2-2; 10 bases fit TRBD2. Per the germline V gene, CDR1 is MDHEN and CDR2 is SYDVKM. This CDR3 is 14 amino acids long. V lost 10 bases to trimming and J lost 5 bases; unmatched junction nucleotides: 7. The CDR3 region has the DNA TGTGCCACTATAGCGGGAGGTGTTACCGGGGAGCTGTTTTTT. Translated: CATIAGGVTGELFF.

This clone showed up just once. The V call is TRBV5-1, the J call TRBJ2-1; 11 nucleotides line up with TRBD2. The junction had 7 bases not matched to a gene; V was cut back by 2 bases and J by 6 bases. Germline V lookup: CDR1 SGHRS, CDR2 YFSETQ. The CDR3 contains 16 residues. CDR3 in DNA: TGCGCCAGCAGCTTACTAGCGGGAGAGGTTTCCAATGAGCAGTTCTTC. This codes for CASSLLAGEVSNEQFF.

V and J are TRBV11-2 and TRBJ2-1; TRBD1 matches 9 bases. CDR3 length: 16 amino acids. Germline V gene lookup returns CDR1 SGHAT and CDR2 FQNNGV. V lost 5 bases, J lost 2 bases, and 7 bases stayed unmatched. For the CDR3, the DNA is TGTGCCAGCAGCATCCGACAGGGGGGACCCTACAATGAGCAGTTCTTC. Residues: CASSIRQGGPYNEQFF.

CDR3 nucleotide sequence: TGTGCCAGCAGTTTGTTGGGGCCTGAAGCTTTCTTT. This sequence encodes CASSLLGPEAFF. The chain links TRBV28 to TRBJ1-1, with TRBD1 as a possible D gene (5 bases). V lost 3 bases, J lost 6 bases, and 8 bases lay in between. This CDR3 region has 12 residues. Germline CDR1 and CDR2: MDHEN and SYDVKM.

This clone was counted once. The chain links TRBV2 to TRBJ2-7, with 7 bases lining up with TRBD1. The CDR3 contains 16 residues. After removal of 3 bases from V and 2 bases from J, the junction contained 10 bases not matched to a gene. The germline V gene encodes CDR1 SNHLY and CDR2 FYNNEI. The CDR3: CASSERDSRSAYEQYF. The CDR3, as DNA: TGTGCCAGCAGTGAGAGGGACAGCCGGTCTGCCTACGAGCAGTACTTC.

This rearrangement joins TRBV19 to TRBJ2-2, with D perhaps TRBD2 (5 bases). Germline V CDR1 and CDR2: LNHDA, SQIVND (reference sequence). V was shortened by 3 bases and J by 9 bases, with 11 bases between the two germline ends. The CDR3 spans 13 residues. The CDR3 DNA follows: TGTGCCAGTAGTATTCGAAGCGGACGGGAGCTGTTTTTT. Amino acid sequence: CASSIRSGRELFF.

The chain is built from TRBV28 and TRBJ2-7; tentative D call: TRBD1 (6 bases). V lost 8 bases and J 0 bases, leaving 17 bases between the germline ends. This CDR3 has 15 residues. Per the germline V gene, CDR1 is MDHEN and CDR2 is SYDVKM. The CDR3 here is CASGGEGLSSYEQYF. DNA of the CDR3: TGTGCCAGCGGGGGCGAGGGGTTGAGCTCCTACGAGCAGTACTTC.

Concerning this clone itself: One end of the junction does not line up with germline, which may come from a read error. The CDR3 nucleotides read TGTGCCAGCAATGAACAGGGGGCAGTTGCAGATACGCAGTATTTT. It codes for CASNEQGAVADTQYF. The J gene is TRBJ2-3, the V gene TRBV2; 9 nucleotides match TRBD1. The CDR3 covers 15 residues. CDR1 SNHLY and CDR2 FYNNEI come from the germline V gene.

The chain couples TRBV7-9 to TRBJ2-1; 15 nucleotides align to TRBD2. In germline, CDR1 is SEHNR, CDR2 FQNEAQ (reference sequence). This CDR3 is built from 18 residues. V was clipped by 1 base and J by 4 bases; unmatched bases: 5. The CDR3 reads CASSLGTSGRAGYNEQFF. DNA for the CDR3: TGTGCCAGCAGCTTAGGGACTAGCGGGAGGGCCGGGTACAATGAGCAGTTCTTC.

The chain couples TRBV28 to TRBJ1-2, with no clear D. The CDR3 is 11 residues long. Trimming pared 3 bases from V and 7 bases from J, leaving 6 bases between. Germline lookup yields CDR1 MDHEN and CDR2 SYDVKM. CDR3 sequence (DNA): TGTGCCAGCAGTTTTGCCTTTGGCTACACCTTC. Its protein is CASSFAFGYTF.

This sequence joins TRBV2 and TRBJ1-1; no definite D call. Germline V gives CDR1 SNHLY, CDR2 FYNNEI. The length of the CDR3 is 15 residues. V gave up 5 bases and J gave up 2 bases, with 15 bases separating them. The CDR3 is CASSILTRGNTEAFF. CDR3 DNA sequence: TGTGCCAGCAGTATACTGACACGGGGAAACACTGAAGCTTTCTTT.

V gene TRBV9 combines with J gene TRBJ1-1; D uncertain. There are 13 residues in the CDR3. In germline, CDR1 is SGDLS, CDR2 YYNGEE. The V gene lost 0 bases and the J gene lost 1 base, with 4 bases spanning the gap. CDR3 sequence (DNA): TGTGCCAGCAGCGTAGTGGCGAACACTGAAGCTTTCTTT. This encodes CASSVVANTEAFF.

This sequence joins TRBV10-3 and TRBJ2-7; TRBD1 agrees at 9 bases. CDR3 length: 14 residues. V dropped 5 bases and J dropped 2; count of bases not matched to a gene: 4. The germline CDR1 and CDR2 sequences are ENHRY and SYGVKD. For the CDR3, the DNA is TGTGCCATCAGTTTGACAGGGGGGACCTACGAGCAGTACTTC. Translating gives CAISLTGGTYEQYF.

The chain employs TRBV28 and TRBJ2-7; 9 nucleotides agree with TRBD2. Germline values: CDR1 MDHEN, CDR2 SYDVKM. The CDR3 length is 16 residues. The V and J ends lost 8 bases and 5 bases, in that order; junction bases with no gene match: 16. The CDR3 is CASQAASGIPNDEQYF. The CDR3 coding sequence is TGTGCCAGCCAGGCGGCTAGCGGGATACCGAATGACGAGCAGTACTTC.

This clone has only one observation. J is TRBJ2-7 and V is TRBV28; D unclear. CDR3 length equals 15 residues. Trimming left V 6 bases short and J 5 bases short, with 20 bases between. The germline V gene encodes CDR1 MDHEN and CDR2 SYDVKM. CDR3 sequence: CASSFRGVLGHEQYF. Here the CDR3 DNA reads TGTGCCAGCAGCTTTAGAGGAGTCCTGGGCCACGAGCAGTACTTC.